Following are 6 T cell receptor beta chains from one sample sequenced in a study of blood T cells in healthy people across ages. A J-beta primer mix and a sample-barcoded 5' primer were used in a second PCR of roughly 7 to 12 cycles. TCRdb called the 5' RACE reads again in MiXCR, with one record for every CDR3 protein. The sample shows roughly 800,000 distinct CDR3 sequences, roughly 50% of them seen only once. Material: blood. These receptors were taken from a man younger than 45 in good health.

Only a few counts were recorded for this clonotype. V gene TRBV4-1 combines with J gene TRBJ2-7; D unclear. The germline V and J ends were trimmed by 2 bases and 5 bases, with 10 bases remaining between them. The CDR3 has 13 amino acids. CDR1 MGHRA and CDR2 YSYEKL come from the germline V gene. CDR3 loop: CASSQRVGNEQYF. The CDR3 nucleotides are TGCGCCAGCAGCCAAAGGGTCGGAAACGAGCAGTACTTC.

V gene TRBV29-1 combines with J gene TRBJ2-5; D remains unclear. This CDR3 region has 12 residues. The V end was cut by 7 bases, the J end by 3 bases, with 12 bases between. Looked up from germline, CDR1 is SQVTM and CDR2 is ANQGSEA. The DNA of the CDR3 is TGCAGCGCTTCCCAAATTAAAGAGACCCAGTACTTC. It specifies CSASQIKETQYF.

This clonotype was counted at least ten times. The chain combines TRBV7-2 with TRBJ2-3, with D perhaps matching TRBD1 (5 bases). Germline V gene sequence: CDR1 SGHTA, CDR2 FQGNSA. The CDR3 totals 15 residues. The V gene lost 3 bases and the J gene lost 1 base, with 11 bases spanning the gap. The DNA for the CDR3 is TGTGCCAGCAGCTTTTACAGGATCGGCACAGATACGCAGTATTTT. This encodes CASSFYRIGTDTQYF.

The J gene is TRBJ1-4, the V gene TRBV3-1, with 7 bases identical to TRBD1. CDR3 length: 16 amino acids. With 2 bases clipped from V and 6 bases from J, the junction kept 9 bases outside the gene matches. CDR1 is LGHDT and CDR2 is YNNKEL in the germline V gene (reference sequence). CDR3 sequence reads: CASSQTHTGVYEKLFF. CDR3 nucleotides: TGTGCCAGCAGCCAAACCCATACAGGGGTTTATGAAAAACTGTTTTTT.

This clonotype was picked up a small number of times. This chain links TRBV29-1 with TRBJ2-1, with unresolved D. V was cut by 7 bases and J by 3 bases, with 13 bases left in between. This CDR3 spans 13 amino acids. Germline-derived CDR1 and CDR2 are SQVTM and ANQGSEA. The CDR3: CSGVAWDYNEQFF. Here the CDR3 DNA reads TGCAGCGGGGTGGCTTGGGACTACAATGAGCAGTTCTTC.

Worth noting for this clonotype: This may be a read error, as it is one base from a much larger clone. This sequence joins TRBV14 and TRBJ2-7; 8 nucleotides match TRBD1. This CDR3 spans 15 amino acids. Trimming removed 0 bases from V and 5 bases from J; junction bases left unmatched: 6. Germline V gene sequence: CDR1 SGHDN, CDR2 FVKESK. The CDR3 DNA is TGTGCCAGCAGCCAAGATGTCGGGACAGGTAACGAGCAGTACTTC. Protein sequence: CASSQDVGTGNEQYF.